Sequencing of this T cell receptor beta chain was carried out in a study of blood T cell repertoires in COVID-19. Clones were sequenced by immunoSEQ multiplex PCR, and TCRdb holds only the in-frame ones, with some missing. The sample lists 26,000 or so clones; around three quarters were seen once. V gave up 6 bases and J gave up 4 bases; unmatched junction bases: 9. The CDR3 totals 16 residues. Germline lookup yields CDR1 MNHEY and CDR2 SMNVEV (reference sequence). Source material: peripheral blood. V and J are TRBV27 and TRBJ2-1; TRBD1 matches at 10 bases. This clonotype originated in a man between 65 and 80 years old with acute or convalescent COVID-19. CDR3 coding DNA: TGTGCCAGCAGGGAGTATACGGGACAGGGGTACAATGAGCAGTTCTTC. Encoded protein: CASREYTGQGYNEQFF.